Each of the 2 T cell receptor beta chains below was sequenced from the same sample in a study of blood T cell repertoires in COVID-19. Sequenced by immunoSEQ multiplex PCR; TCRdb stores in-frame clones only, minus some. The sample contains 360,000 or so clones, roughly 87% of which appear only once. Input material: PBMCs or T cells enriched from blood (not recorded which). These receptors were obtained from a woman aged 25-40 years who had recovered from COVID-19.

This clone is a singleton in its sample. The rearrangement uses TRBV5-4 and TRBJ2-3, with 11 bases that match TRBD2. V trimming: 0 bases; J trimming: 2 bases; junction bases outside the gene matches: 5. Per the germline V gene, CDR1 is SGHNT and CDR2 is YYREEE (reference sequence). This CDR3 has 17 residues. CDR3: CASSLGTSGRPTDTQYF. DNA of the CDR3: TGTGCCAGCAGCTTGGGTACTAGCGGGAGACCCACAGATACGCAGTATTTT.

The CDR3 sequence is CASSLQLAGAGNEQFF. DNA of the CDR3: TGTGCCAGCAGCTTACAACTAGCGGGAGCGGGCAATGAGCAGTTCTTC. V usage is TRBV13 and J usage is TRBJ2-1; 11 nucleotides match TRBD2. V was clipped by 2 bases and J by 6 bases; unmatched bases: 6. The CDR3 runs to 16 residues. Germline-derived CDR1 and CDR2 are PRHDT and FYEKMQ (reference sequence). Filled out from reference TRBV13 and TRBJ2-1, the complete variable domain reads AAGVIQSPRHLIKEKRETATLKCYPIPRHDTVYWYQQGPGQDPQFLISFYEKMQSDKGSIPDRFSAQQFSDYHSELNMSSLELGDSALYFCASSLQLAGAGNEQFFGPGTRLTVL.